This T cell receptor beta chain comes out of a study of CD8+ T cells in alopecia areata. General study results and limits: Sequence data from scalp samples additionally include resident alphabeta T cells of normal skin. Researchers report lesional scalp, most notably alopecia totalis/universalis, outstripped normal scalp in clonality.

Extracted RNA was reverse transcribed, and the resulting cDNA served as sequencing template. The protocol was immunoSEQ multiplex PCR, while the TCRdb copy is restricted to in-frame clones and leaves out a portion. This repertoire shows almost 250,000 clones, under 70% found once; its top ten account for approximately 1.2%. V lost 3 bases to trimming and J lost 9 bases; unmatched junction nucleotides: 5. Germline V lookup: CDR1 SGHVS, CDR2 FNYEAQ. The CDR3 extends over 15 amino acids. PBMCs yielded sorted CD4+ and CD8+ T cells. In regard to this clone: What it binds is unknown.

This specimen consisted of CD4+ T cells sorted from blood, obtained at week 0. The sequence came from a human donor with alopecia areata. V is TRBV7-6 and J is TRBJ1-6; TRBD1 agrees at 10 bases. The CDR3 is CASSLGGTGASPLHF. CDR3 DNA: TGTGCCAGCAGCTTGGGCGGGACAGGGGCTTCACCCCTCCACTTT. Combining the CDR3 with reference TRBV7-6 and TRBJ1-6 gives the whole variable domain GAGVSQSPRYKVTKRGQDVALRCDPISGHVSLYWYRQALGQGPEFLTYFNYEAQQDKSGLPNDRFSAERPEGSISTLTIQRTEQRDSAMYRCASSLGGTGASPLHFGNGTRLTVT.